The clone carrying this T cell receptor (beta chain) appeared a few times. Its target is not known. This sample was taken from a study of identical twins. Healthy Caucasian donors formed the entire cohort. Notes on the study in general: Models, which agreed with sharing between unrelated individuals, nonetheless underestimated the out-of-frame TCR alpha sharing seen in monozygotic twins. Cord blood beta clonotypes that were abundant carried fewer insertions, and memory repertoires showed no such trend. Out-of-frame alpha sequences common to twins exhibited a surplus of low generation probability.

The germline V gene encodes CDR1 ENHRY and CDR2 SYGVKD. The CDR3 totals 19 residues. With V trimmed by 0 bases and J by 0 bases, 3 bases remained unmatched. Via MiXCR, TCRdb re-called the 5' RACE reads, giving one row per CDR3 protein. There are around 490,000 distinct CDR3 sequences in the sample; around 15% occur only once, and more than 0.8% lies in the top ten. These data also featured in a second study, about yellow fever vaccine responses in identical twins.

The sample was CD4+ T cells sorted from blood. The J gene is TRBJ2-2, the V gene TRBV10-3; 14 bases map to TRBD2. This clonotype was sampled from a woman younger than 35 in good health. CDR3 sequence: CAISESGLAGVANTGELFF. In DNA form, the CDR3 reads TGTGCCATCAGTGAGTCGGGACTAGCGGGAGTGGCGAACACCGGGGAGCTGTTTTTT.